The TCR beta chain described here comes from a study of metastatic and nonmetastatic thyroid tumors (dated by TCRdb to about 2020). Regarding the complete study: The researchers compared repertoires between peripheral blood samples and tumor or nodule tissue samples from patients with malignant or benign thyroid disease. Findings and caveats that apply to the study as a whole: In both blood and tumor samples, TCR beta diversity was reported to be significantly higher in malignant tumors than in benign nodules.

The library was built by means of PCR. These reads were obtained on an Illumina HiSeq 4000. The TCR beta-chain CDR3 region of each patient was profiled by high-throughput sequencing. In the authors' own workflow: Drawing on CDR3 differences between clinicopathological groups, the researchers built a classifier meant to tell apart patients with distant-metastatic papillary thyroid cancer. Repertoire diversity was assessed with the Shannon index, and tumor-blood repertoire similarity with the Morisita-Horn index. TCRdb took the public reads, trimmed them with fastp at Q25, ran MiXCR for clone calling and kept in-frame beta chains. TCRdb, not the original authors, processed these V and J calls. A total of several thousand clones appear in this sample, 30% to 35% of them only once. The ten largest make up more than 25% of the sample. As encoded in the germline V gene (reference sequence), CDR1 is MNHEY while CDR2 is SMNVEV. There are 16 amino acids in the CDR3, from cysteine to phenylalanine inclusive. The only DNA kept is the CDR3, 48 bases in frame from the first base. Relative to germline, V is 5 bases shorter and J is 8 bases shorter, with 19 bases between their ends.

None of the patients had been given any treatment before thyroid surgery. The study retrospectively analysed patient clinical samples collected from about 2012 to 2019 using T-cell receptor beta sequencing. This clone was seen at least ten times. The antigen this receptor binds is unknown. Qualities for individual bases were not recorded, and no much larger clone is one base off. The TCR comes from a male donor with papillary thyroid cancer or a benign thyroid nodule (not recorded which). Some clones in this sample may be carry-over from other donors' samples. This chain joins TRBV27 to TRBJ1-6, with no confidently assigned D gene. Material for sequencing was adjacent normal tissue. The CDR3: CASSPYGVGLDSPLHF. Here is the DNA: TGTGCCAGCAGTCCCTACGGCGTAGGGTTGGATTCACCCCTCCACTTT.